These 7 T cell receptor beta chains share one sample of origin, sequenced in a study of blood T cell repertoires in COVID-19. Method: immunoSEQ multiplex PCR; TCRdb's copy keeps in-frame clones and lacks some. The sample carries approximately 180,000 clones, more than 75% recorded once. The material sequenced was PBMCs or T cells enriched from blood (not recorded which). The source is a woman between 45 and 65 years old who had recovered from COVID-19.

This clone was observed a handful of times. The rearrangement links TRBV28 to TRBJ1-2, with 7 bases matching TRBD1. Germline values: CDR1 MDHEN, CDR2 SYDVKM. The length of the CDR3 is 15 residues. The trim removed 2 bases at V and 1 base at J, leaving 4 bases unmatched. CDR3 in DNA: TGTGCCAGCAGTTTACAGACAGGGAATAACTATGGCTACACCTTC. Translating it yields CASSLQTGNNYGYTF.

A few counts support this clone. The V gene is TRBV6-4, the J gene TRBJ2-7; 9 bases map to TRBD2. CDR1 is MRHNA, CDR2 SNTAGT, per germline. This CDR3 is 15 amino acids long. Germline trimming cut 6 bases from V and 2 bases from J; bases unmatched to any gene: 8. The CDR3 sequence: CASRVPSGIPYEQYF. CDR3 DNA: TGTGCCAGCAGGGTTCCTAGCGGGATCCCCTACGAGCAGTACTTC.

The gene calls are TRBV24-1 and TRBJ2-5; D is possibly TRBD2 (5 bases). Trimming shortened V by 2 bases and J by 5 bases, and 11 bases separated the two germline ends. The CDR3 spans 14 residues. The germline CDR1 and CDR2 sequences are KGHDR and SFDVKD. Here the CDR3 reads CATSDSGIRETQYF. The CDR3 DNA reads as TGTGCCACCAGTGATTCCGGGATCAGGGAGACCCAGTACTTC.

The chain couples TRBV7-8 to TRBJ1-5; a possible D gene is TRBD1 (5 bases). The CDR3 sequence is 16 residues long. From germline, CDR1 is SGHVS and CDR2 FQNEAQ. The V end was cut by 0 bases, the J end by 2 bases, with 11 bases between. CDR3 protein: CASSLALGQRNQPQHF. CDR3 DNA: TGTGCCAGCAGCTTAGCTCTGGGGCAGCGCAATCAGCCCCAGCATTTT.

The chain links TRBV9 to TRBJ2-1; 11 positions agree with TRBD2. Germline V gives CDR1 SGDLS, CDR2 YYNGEE. The CDR3 contains 19 residues. V was clipped by 4 bases and J by 4 bases; unmatched bases: 16. Here the CDR3 reads CASSSPPGTSGNSYNEQFF. CDR3 nucleotides: TGTGCCAGCAGCTCCCCCCCGGGGACTAGCGGTAATTCTTACAATGAGCAGTTCTTC.

This clone appeared a few times. V usage is TRBV5-5 and J usage is TRBJ1-2; possibly TRBD1 for D (5 bases). Germline V gives CDR1 SGHKS, CDR2 YYEKEE (reference sequence). The V gene lost 0 bases and the J gene lost 3 bases, with 12 bases spanning the gap. The CDR3 runs 15 residues. The CDR3 DNA sequence: TGTGCCAGCAGCTTGGGCGCGGGGCAGGACTATGGCTACACCTTC. Protein sequence: CASSLGAGQDYGYTF.

The V and J genes are TRBV5-1 and TRBJ1-4; 8 bases line up with TRBD1. CDR1 and CDR2 from the germline V gene are SGHRS and YFSETQ. Germline trimming cut 3 bases from V and 5 bases from J; bases unmatched to any gene: 6. The CDR3 sequence is 15 residues long. The CDR3 sequence: CASSSGQGTNEKLFF. For the CDR3, the DNA is TGCGCCAGCAGCTCCGGACAGGGTACAAATGAAAAACTGTTTTTT.